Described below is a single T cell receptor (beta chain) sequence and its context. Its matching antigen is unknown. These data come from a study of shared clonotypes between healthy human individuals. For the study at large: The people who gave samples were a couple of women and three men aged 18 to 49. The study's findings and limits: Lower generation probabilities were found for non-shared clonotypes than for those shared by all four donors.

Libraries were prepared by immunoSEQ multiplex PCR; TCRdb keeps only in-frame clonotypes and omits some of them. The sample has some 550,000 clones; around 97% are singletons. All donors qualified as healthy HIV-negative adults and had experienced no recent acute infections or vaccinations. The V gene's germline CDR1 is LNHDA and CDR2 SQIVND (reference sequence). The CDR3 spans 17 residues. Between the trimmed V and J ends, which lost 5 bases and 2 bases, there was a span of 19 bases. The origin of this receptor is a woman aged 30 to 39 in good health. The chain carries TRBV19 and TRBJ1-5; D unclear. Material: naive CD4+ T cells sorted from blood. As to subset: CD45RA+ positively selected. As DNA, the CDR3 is TGTGCCAGTAGTGTGACCTACCGGGAACGGGGCAATCAGCCCCAGCATTTT. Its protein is CASSVTYRERGNQPQHF.